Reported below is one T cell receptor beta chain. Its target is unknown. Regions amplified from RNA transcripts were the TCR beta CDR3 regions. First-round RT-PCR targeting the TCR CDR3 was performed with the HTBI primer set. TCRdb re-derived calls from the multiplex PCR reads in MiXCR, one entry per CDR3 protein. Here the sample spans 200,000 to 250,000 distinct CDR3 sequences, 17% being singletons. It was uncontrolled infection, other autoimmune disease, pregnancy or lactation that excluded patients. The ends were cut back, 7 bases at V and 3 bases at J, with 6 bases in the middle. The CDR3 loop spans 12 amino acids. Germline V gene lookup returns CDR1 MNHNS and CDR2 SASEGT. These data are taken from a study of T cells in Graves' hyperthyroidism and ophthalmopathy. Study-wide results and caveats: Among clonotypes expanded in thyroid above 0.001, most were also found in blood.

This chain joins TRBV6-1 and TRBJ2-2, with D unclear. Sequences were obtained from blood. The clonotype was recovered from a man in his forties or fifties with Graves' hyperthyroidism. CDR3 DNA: TGTGCCAGCACTAGTTACACCGGGGAGCTGTTTTTT. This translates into CASTSYTGELFF.